A selection of T cell receptor beta chains follows, all from one sample in a study of cytomegalovirus exposure and HLA in healthy donors. Assay used: immunoSEQ multiplex PCR; TCRdb lists only in-frame clones, some missing. The data contain some 60,000 clones, about 81% of them singletons. Sequenced material: PBMCs. The receptors come from a woman aged 30 to 39 in good health and CMV-seronegative. Each CDR3 is given with its conserved first and last residue. D genes are given only for firm matches. Expanded clones get a size class; other rows say once, few or many, or leave the size out.

clone_size	v_call	d_call	j_call	cdr3_aa	cdr3_nt
few	TRBV27	-	TRBJ2-3	CASSSFTATDTQYF	TGTGCCAGCAGTTCATTCACAGCCACAGATACGCAGTATTTT
few	TRBV28	-	TRBJ2-3	CASSFEPTADTQYF	TGTGCCAGCAGTTTTGAGCCCACCGCAGATACGCAGTATTTT
-	TRBV4-2	TRBD2	TRBJ2-2	CASSSRLADYYTGELFF	TGTGCCAGCAGCTCCCGACTAGCGGACTATTACACCGGGGAGCTGTTTTTT
-	TRBV18	-	TRBJ2-3	CASSPLPGSRARDTQYF	TGTGCCAGCTCACCCTTACCCGGGTCGAGGGCCCGGGATACGCAGTATTTT
-	TRBV6-6	TRBD1	TRBJ1-2	CASRHRDRPYGYTF	TGTGCCAGCAGACACCGGGACAGGCCTTATGGCTACACCTTC
-	TRBV6-1	TRBD1	TRBJ2-2	CASSPTGLKTGELFF	TGTGCCAGCAGTCCGACAGGGTTGAAAACCGGGGAGCTGTTTTTT
-	TRBV7-9	-	TRBJ2-1	CASSSWEGGSRSYNEQFF	TGTGCCAGCAGCTCCTGGGAGGGGGGGAGTAGGTCCTACAATGAGCAGTTCTTC
few	TRBV6-6	-	TRBJ2-5	CASRTDGETQYF	TGTGCCAGCAGGACTGACGGGGAGACCCAGTACTTC
once	TRBV5-5	TRBD1	TRBJ2-3	CASVRGGAGGTDTQYF	TGTGCCAGCGTAAGAGGGGGCGCGGGCGGCACAGATACGCAGTATTTT
-	TRBV10-3	-	TRBJ1-6	CAISESTASPLHF	TGTGCCATCAGTGAGTCGACAGCCTCACCCCTCCACTTT
-	TRBV7-9	TRBD1	TRBJ1-5	CASSRGLDRDQPQHF	TGTGCCAGCAGCCGTGGACTGGACAGGGATCAGCCCCAGCATTTT
-	TRBV10-3	TRBD1	TRBJ1-4	CAISESGRGNEKLFF	TGTGCCATCAGTGAGTCGGGCAGGGGGAATGAAAAACTGTTTTTT
-	TRBV6-4	TRBD2	TRBJ2-1	CASSDLGLAGNNEQFF	TGTGCCAGCAGTGACCTGGGACTAGCCGGGAACAATGAGCAGTTCTTC
few	TRBV11-2	TRBD1	TRBJ2-7	CASSPLSRDRDYEQYF	TGTGCCAGCAGCCCCCTATCCCGGGACAGAGACTACGAGCAGTACTTC
-	TRBV20-1	-	TRBJ2-3	CSAVGAGRYF	TGCAGTGCCGTGGGCGCGGGGCGGTATTTT
once	TRBV7-8	TRBD2	TRBJ2-7	CASSLGLAECLF	TGTGCCAGCAGCTTAGGACTAGCGGAGTGCCTTTTC
-	TRBV7-6	TRBD1	TRBJ1-4	CASSRTGRGEKLFF	TGTGCCAGCAGCCGGACAGGGAGAGGAGAAAAACTGTTTTTT
-	TRBV4-1	TRBD2	TRBJ2-7	CASSRELAGSGEQYF	TGCGCCAGCAGCCGCGAACTAGCGGGAAGCGGCGAGCAGTACTTC
-	TRBV2	-	TRBJ1-2	CARPGHRFYGYTF	TGTGCCAGGCCGGGACACCGATTTTATGGCTACACCTTC